Each of the 8 T cell receptor beta chains below was sequenced from the same sample in a study of glioma-infiltrating T cells. Using RNA template, CDR3s of TCR alpha and beta were amplified with iRepertoire arm-PCR. TCRdb re-derived calls from the multiplex PCR reads in MiXCR, one entry per CDR3 protein. The data contain about 22,000 distinct CDR3 sequences, about 22% of them singletons. Sequenced: glioma tissue, nonneoplastic brain tissue, or PBMCs (not recorded which). Receptors originate from a human donor with low-grade glioma or glioblastoma, undergoing nonglioma brain surgery, or in good health (not recorded which).

This clonotype has just a few counts. The V and J genes are TRBV3-1 and TRBJ1-1; the match to TRBD1 covers 8 bases. Germline V gives CDR1 LGHDT, CDR2 YNNKEL (reference sequence). Trimming took 1 base from V and 5 from J; bases not matched to a gene: 18. This CDR3 comprises 19 residues. This chain's CDR3 is CASSQVRGQGARFRTEAFF. The CDR3 DNA sequence: TGTGCCAGCAGCCAAGTGAGGGGGCAGGGGGCGCGTTTTCGGACTGAAGCTTTCTTT.

Many counts were recorded for this clonotype. The genes are TRBV2 and TRBJ2-3; D perhaps matches TRBD1 (6 bases). The germline V gene has CDR1 SNHLY and CDR2 FYNNEI. This CDR3 is 14 amino acids long. V was clipped by 6 bases and J by 3 bases, with 13 bases between them. The CDR3: CASRTITGTDTQYF. The CDR3 DNA is TGTGCCAGCAGGACGATTACAGGGACAGATACGCAGTATTTT.

The V gene is TRBV19, the J gene TRBJ2-3; 9 nucleotides align to TRBD2. The germline V gene has CDR1 LNHDA and CDR2 SQIVND (reference sequence). The CDR3 is 14 residues long. With 6 bases clipped from V and 5 bases from J, the junction kept 6 bases outside the gene matches. CDR3 loop: CASSPTSGGDTQYF. In nucleotides, the CDR3 is TGTGCCAGTAGCCCGACTAGCGGAGGAGATACGCAGTATTTT.

With respect to this clonotype: Being one base from a much bigger clone, this may be a read error. The V and J genes are TRBV10-2 and TRBJ1-5, with D unresolved. Germline assignment: CDR1 WSHSY and CDR2 SAAADI. The length of the CDR3 is 14 residues. CDR3 in amino acids: CASSGDMGNQPQNF. The CDR3 nucleotides are TGCGCCAGCAGTGGGGATATGGGCAATCAGCCCCAGAATTTT.

By its share, this clonotype is medium-sized. This rearrangement joins TRBV12-3 or TRBV12-4 to TRBJ1-4; no clear D. The CDR3 runs 13 residues. V lost 3 bases to trimming and J lost 8 bases, with 10 bases between them. For the CDR3, the DNA is TGTGCCAGCAGTTTCCGCGACCTAGAAAAACTGTTTTTT. This encodes CASSFRDLEKLFF.

This clonotype was seen a single time. A much larger clone lies a single base off, so this may be a read error. The chain is built from TRBV24-1 and TRBJ1-5; D possibly corresponds to TRBD1 (5 bases). CDR3 length: 15 residues. Germline CDR1 KGHDR, CDR2 SFDVKD. The chain's CDR3 is CATSGPEGGDQLQHF. DNA of the CDR3: TGTGCCACCTCCGGGCCCGAGGGAGGGGATCAGCTCCAGCATTTT.

The rearrangement uses TRBV13 and TRBJ1-1, with D uncertain. The CDR3 consists of 15 residues. The ends were cut back, 1 base at V and 1 base at J, with 10 bases in the middle. Looked up from germline, CDR1 is PRHDT and CDR2 is FYEKMQ (reference sequence). The CDR3 coding sequence is TGTGCCAGCAGCTTAGTCCGGCGGGGGAACACTGAAGCTTTCTTT. Its protein product is CASSLVRRGNTEAFF.

This clonotype is labeled as medium-sized. J is TRBJ2-5 and V is TRBV7-2; D perhaps matches TRBD1 (6 bases). The germline V gene has CDR1 SGHTA and CDR2 FQGNSA. The CDR3 totals 15 residues. V was shortened by 6 bases and J by 5 bases, with 19 bases between the two germline ends. CDR3 in DNA: TGTGCCAGCAGTTACGACAGGTCGCTCAGGGAGACCCAGTACTTC. Amino acids: CASSYDRSLRETQYF.